This record concerns one TCR beta chain sequence. This clonotype came up a few times. Its binding antigen is unknown. It has no much larger one-base neighbor in the sample; base qualities were not kept. The data were taken from a study of identical twins (dated by TCRdb to 2016 to 2017). With respect to the entire study: TCR alpha and beta repertoires from monozygotic twins, unrelated adults of various ages and cord blood were deep-sequenced to test whether fetal clonotypes persist. Replicate twin experiments were performed at different times using different library preparation protocols to rule out contamination.

At the junction V is shortened by 2 bases and J by 3 bases; bases outside the gene matches: 6. Via the germline V gene, CDR1 is MNHEY and CDR2 SVGAGI. There are 15 amino acids in the CDR3, from cysteine to phenylalanine inclusive. CDR3 DNA is the only sequence kept; it has 45 bases, read in frame from the first base. Every donor was a healthy Caucasian. What the study reported, not specific to this receptor: Because the same donors could not be followed over many years, the conclusions relied on cross-sectional statistical analysis. Abundant cord blood beta clonotypes had fewer insertions, young adult naive repertoires showed a similar but weaker trend, and memory repertoires showed no such trend. Compared with coincidental sharing between unrelated individuals, out-of-frame TCR alpha sequences shared between twins showed an excess of sequences with low generation probability. The excess sharing between twins in beta out-of-frame sequences was weaker because fewer shared sequences reduced the signal-to-noise ratio. Recombination models systematically underestimated out-of-frame TCR alpha sharing in monozygotic twins but agreed with sharing between unrelated individuals. Invariant T cells such as MAIT and iNKT could partly confound zero-insertion analyses, though diverse VJ usage argued against this for most clonotypes.

Library preparation was by 5' RACE. The sequencer listed for this sample is Illumina HiSeq 2000. A universal primer binding site was added through template switching, and the final cDNA carried a unique molecular identifier so that TCR cDNA molecules could be counted accurately. First-strand cDNA for TCR alpha and beta chains was synthesized from specific primers in the conserved constant-segment region. Each cDNA library was double barcoded, with a SMART-Mk sample barcode plus Illumina barcodes, to control for contamination. Two successive PCR steps introduced TruSeq adapter sequences along with Illumina sample barcodes. The TCR alpha and beta cDNA libraries were sequenced on the Illumina HiSeq platform using custom primers. For the original study's pipeline: Unique molecular identifiers were extracted from raw reads with MiGEC, and CDR3 positions were determined with MiXCR. For each individual, recombination models were inferred using an EM algorithm with the repgenHMM and IGoR tools. The analysis of shared clonotypes was done with the tcR package in R, with sharing normalized by the product of cloneset sizes. To study raw recombination free of thymic and clonal selection effects, out-of-frame nonproductive sequences were analyzed. Starting from the raw public reads, TCRdb applied fastp trimming at Q25, assembled clones with MiXCR and retained in-frame beta chains. One record per CDR3 amino acid sequence lists the most common genes and DNA. Clone size and V and J calls follow TCRdb, not the original study. Counted in this sample were 1.5 million to 2 million distinct CDR3 sequences; 25% to 35% of them appeared once. Approximately 0.25% of the sample is held by the ten biggest clonotypes.

The material sequenced was cord blood. The TCR originated in a newborn girl in good health. The chain employs TRBV6-5 and TRBJ2-5; TRBD1 lines up with 7 middle nucleotides. The DNA sequence is given as TGTGCCAGCAGTTACCTAAAGACAGGGAAAGAGACCCAGTACTTC. Its amino acids are CASSYLKTGKETQYF.